The sequence of this T cell receptor beta chain was determined in a study of CD4 T cell repertoires in COVID-19. On this clone: Its specificity is unknown.

The memory T cells were sequenced right after ex vivo isolation, without culture. The CDR3 length is 12 residues. Trimming removed 3 bases from V and 8 bases from J, with 10 bases in between. Per the germline V gene, CDR1 is WSHSY and CDR2 is SAAADI. Study conclusions and caveats: In SARS-CoV and/or HKU1 spike cultures, between roughly 6.5 and 26% of SARS-CoV-2 clonotypes reappeared.

The data were produced by immunoSEQ multiplex PCR, yet TCRdb's version contains in-frame clones alone and is incomplete. The sample gives 65,000 to 95,000 clones, 83% of which show up once; approximately 0.55% is in the top ten. The specimen comprised CD4+ T cells from peripheral blood, sampled after recovery from COVID-19. This chain joins TRBV10-2 and TRBJ1-2; D ambiguous. This clonotype was sampled from a human donor who had COVID-19. CDR3 residues: CASSEPSGGYTF. CDR3 nucleotides: TGCGCCAGCAGTGAACCCTCGGGGGGCTACACCTTC.